The following is a T cell receptor beta chain sequence with its context. This clone showed up just a few times. Its specific antigen is unknown. One base away there is no much larger clone; base qualities are not given. This entry belongs to a study of T cell changes during pregnancy in multiple sclerosis (dated by TCRdb to 2018 to 2020). At the level of the whole study: The study looked at changes in the T cell repertoire across pregnancy in women with multiple sclerosis.

V is cut by 0 bases and J by 4 bases, and the space between the germline ends is 12 bases. The germline V gene (reference sequence) provides CDR1 GTSNPN and CDR2 SVGIG. The CDR3 runs 14 amino acids, cysteine and phenylalanine included. Solely the CDR3 DNA is kept, with 42 bases framed from the first base. Library preparation used the immunoSEQ multiplex PCR assay. In TCRdb, the immuneACCESS table is reduced to in-frame sequences with V and J assigned. These tables do not hold every clone; where another copy was compared, an unresolved V gene accounts for under half, and the others remain unexplained. The sample contains about 38,000 clones, 75% to 95% of them found a single time. Around an eighth of the sample rests with the top ten.

Sequenced material: CD8+ T cells from peripheral blood mononuclear cells, taken after pregnancy. The V gene is TRBV30 and the J gene is TRBJ1-1; D gene: possibly TRBD1, on 6 matching bases. This TCR was sampled from a female donor with multiple sclerosis, enrolled in a pregnancy study. The encoded CDR3 is CAWSVGGVGTEAFF. The DNA sequence is as follows: TGTGCCTGGAGTGTAGGGGGGGTAGGCACTGAAGCTTTCTTT.